One and the same sample provided the 17 T cell receptor beta chains below, sequenced in a study of cytomegalovirus exposure and HLA in healthy donors. The assay was immunoSEQ multiplex PCR, and TCRdb's table has in-frame clones only and misses some. This repertoire shows roughly 150,000 clones, approximately 96% found once; its top ten account for more than 0.7%. The sequencing sample was made of PBMCs. The receptor source for this set is a young woman in good health and CMV-seronegative.

This chain connects TRBV7-9 to TRBJ1-2, with D unresolved. Germline V gene data show CDR1 as SEHNR and CDR2 as FQNEAQ (reference sequence). This CDR3 contains 13 residues. The V end lost 2 bases, the J end lost 6 bases, and 10 bases lay between the germline ends. Here the CDR3 DNA reads TGTGCCAGCAGCTTAAGGGAGGTAGATGGCTACACCTTC. Translation gives CASSLREVDGYTF.

CDR3 sequence (DNA): TGTGCCAGCAGCGTAGGAGGACAAAATAATTCACCCCTCCACTTT. Protein sequence: CASSVGGQNNSPLHF. The chain couples TRBV9 to TRBJ1-6, with a tentative D call TRBD1 (5 bases). From germline, CDR1 is SGDLS and CDR2 YYNGEE. V lost 0 bases and J lost 5, with 9 bases in between. The length of the CDR3 is 15 residues.

The rearrangement joins TRBV7-2 to TRBJ2-7; no firm D call. Germline V lookup: CDR1 SGHTA, CDR2 FQGNSA. Trimming removed 1 base at V and 7 bases at J, with 11 bases between. The CDR3 length is 13 residues. The DNA for the CDR3 is TGTGCCAGCAGCTTAGACAACCTGAGGGAGCAGTACTTC. Translating it yields CASSLDNLREQYF.

The CDR3 bases are TGTGCCAGCAGTCGCCGCCGGGACAGCTCCTACGAGCAGTACTTC. This encodes CASSRRRDSSYEQYF. The J gene is TRBJ2-7, the V gene TRBV6-5, with TRBD1 identical over 7 bases. From germline, CDR1 is MNHEY and CDR2 SVGAGI. V shed 5 bases and J 0 bases; nucleotides not matched to a gene: 7. CDR3 size: 15 residues.

This rearrangement joins TRBV4-1 to TRBJ2-7; tentatively, D is TRBD2 (6 bases). Germline CDR1 reads MGHRA; CDR2 reads YSYEKL. CDR3 length equals 12 residues. V was clipped by 9 bases and J by 5 bases, with 14 bases between them. Written as DNA, the CDR3 is TGCGCCAGTAGGAGGGCCGAGCACGAGCAGTACTTC. Residues: CASRRAEHEQYF.

This clone is a singleton in its sample. CDR3 sequence: CASSIDMAATGELFF. DNA for the CDR3: TGTGCCAGTAGTATAGATATGGCCGCCACGGGGGAGCTGTTTTTT. The chain combines TRBV19 with TRBJ2-2; D unresolved. CDR1 and CDR2 from the germline V gene are LNHDA and SQIVND (reference sequence). With 0 bases removed from V and 8 bases from J, the gap between germline ends came to 13 bases. The CDR3 has 15 residues. Full variable domain (remainder filled in from reference TRBV19 and TRBJ2-2): DGGITQSPKYLFRKEGQNVTLSCEQNLNHDAMYWYRQDPGQGLRLIYYSQIVNDFQKGDIAEGYSVSREKKESFPLTVTSAQKNPTAFYLCASSIDMAATGELFFGEGSRLTVL.

This clone was detected only once. V gene TRBV9 combines with J gene TRBJ2-3; the D gene is possibly TRBD2 (5 bases). The CDR3 has 13 residues. Germline CDR1 reads SGDLS; CDR2 reads YYNGEE. V lost 5 bases and J 3 bases, leaving 10 bases between the germline ends. CDR3 sequence (DNA): TGTGCCAGCAGGGACTTCCTAACAGATACGCAGTATTTT. It translates to CASRDFLTDTQYF.

This clone was seen only a few times. The genes are TRBV2 and TRBJ2-6; 8 bases map to TRBD1. The V segment lost 5 bases and the J segment 3 bases; nucleotides outside the gene matches: 3. CDR3 length equals 15 residues. The germline V gene encodes CDR1 SNHLY and CDR2 FYNNEI. CDR3 protein: CASSQGAGGANVLTF. The CDR3 nucleotides are TGTGCCAGCAGTCAGGGGGCTGGTGGGGCCAACGTCCTGACTTTC.

This chain uses TRBV7-2 with TRBJ1-5, with 7 bases fitting TRBD1. Trimming at V came to 5 bases and at J to 4 bases, leaving 5 bases not matched to a gene. Germline CDR1 is SGHTA and CDR2 is FQGNSA. CDR3 size: 14 residues. DNA of the CDR3: TGTGCCAGCAGCGAATGGACAGGTAATCAGCCCCAGCATTTT. This codes for CASSEWTGNQPQHF.

This clone was picked up a small number of times. The chain employs TRBV5-1 and TRBJ1-2, with D maybe TRBD1 (5 bases). Germline V gene data show CDR1 as SGHRS and CDR2 as YFSETQ. CDR3 length: 13 amino acids. With 2 bases removed from V and 2 bases from J, the gap between germline ends came to 7 bases. CDR3 DNA: TGCGCCAGCAGCTTACAGGACAACTATGGCTACACCTTC. Translating it yields CASSLQDNYGYTF.

This chain links TRBV27 with TRBJ1-1; 7 bases fit TRBD1. This CDR3 is 16 amino acids long. Germline V lookup: CDR1 MNHEY, CDR2 SMNVEV (reference sequence). J was trimmed by 1 base and V by 3 bases; bases with no gene match: 8. This CDR3 is CASSFYGQVENTEAFF. CDR3 DNA: TGTGCCAGCAGTTTCTACGGACAGGTCGAGAACACTGAAGCTTTCTTT.

V gene TRBV9 combines with J gene TRBJ2-1; 7 nucleotides align to TRBD1. Germline lookup yields CDR1 SGDLS and CDR2 YYNGEE. The CDR3 is made up of 14 amino acids. V trimming: 3 bases; J trimming: 3 bases; junction bases outside the gene matches: 3. CDR3 protein: CASSGQGFYNEQFF. The CDR3 DNA follows: TGTGCCAGCAGCGGACAGGGTTTCTACAATGAGCAGTTCTTC. The variable domain in full, completed from reference TRBV9 and TRBJ2-1, reads DSGVTQTPKHLITATGQRVTLRCSPRSGDLSVYWYQQSLDQGLQFLIQYYNGEERAKGNILERFSAQQFPDLHSELNLSSLELGDSALYFCASSGQGFYNEQFFGPGTRLTVL.

J is TRBJ2-1 and V is TRBV6-5, with D maybe TRBD2 (5 bases). The CDR3 is 13 amino acids. Trimming removed 6 bases at V and 9 bases at J, with 15 bases between. Germline V gene data show CDR1 as MNHEY and CDR2 as SVGAGI. CDR3 DNA: TGTGCCAGCAGGGACTCAACAGTTACTGAGCAGTTCTTC. Translating it yields CASRDSTVTEQFF.

The table lists this clone with a count of one. The chain is built from TRBV7-8 and TRBJ1-2; 7 positions match TRBD1. V trimming: 6 bases; J trimming: 8 bases; junction bases outside the gene matches: 9. There are 13 residues in the CDR3. The germline gives CDR1 SGHVS, CDR2 FQNEAQ. The CDR3 DNA sequence: TGTGCCAGCAGTTCCGACAGGGTGCGCGGCTACACCTTC. This gives the protein CASSSDRVRGYTF.

The chain uses TRBV5-6 and TRBJ2-1, with a weak D call TRBD1 (8 bases). This CDR3 is 15 amino acids long. Trimming stripped 5 bases from V and 5 bases from J, with 17 bases between. The germline V gene encodes CDR1 SGHDT and CDR2 YYEEEE. The CDR3 DNA sequence: TGTGCCAGCAGTTTACAGGGGGGGATAAACAATGAGCAGTTCTTC. Its protein is CASSLQGGINNEQFF.

This chain joins TRBV27 and TRBJ2-6; D is unresolved. Germline V lookup: CDR1 MNHEY, CDR2 SMNVEV (reference sequence). This CDR3 has 17 residues. V gave up 5 bases and J gave up 4 bases, with 18 bases separating them. CDR3: CASSLLTRSPGANVLTF. The CDR3 bases are TGTGCCAGCAGTCTCCTGACAAGATCCCCCGGGGCCAACGTCCTGACTTTC.

The V and J genes are TRBV11-3 and TRBJ2-3, with D uncertain. The CDR3 is 13 amino acids. V was clipped by 3 bases and J by 2 bases, with 6 bases between them. CDR1 is SGHNT and CDR2 is YENEEA in the germline V gene. The CDR3 sequence is CASSFDFTDTQYF. In DNA, the CDR3 is TGTGCCAGCAGCTTCGACTTCACAGATACGCAGTATTTT.